This entry concerns a single TCR beta chain. No antigen is known for it. This entry comes from a study of ipilimumab plus nivolumab after autologous stem cell transplantation. The study, taken as a whole, reports: Authors suggest TCR repertoire, Treg phenotype and gut microbiota support further study.

Trimming at V came to 1 base and at J to 2 bases, leaving 4 bases not matched to a gene. This CDR3 comprises 15 residues. From germline, CDR1 is SGHTA and CDR2 FQGNSA. Profiled with immunoSEQ multiplex PCR; TCRdb holds only in-frame clones, not every one. Counted here are 20,000 to 25,000 clones, over 70% occurring once; the ten biggest clones make up around 20%. The TCR was taken from a male donor with diffuse large B-cell lymphoma. The chain recombines TRBV7-2 with TRBJ2-5, with 7 bases aligning to TRBD1. The sample consisted of PBMCs, taken in a trial of ipilimumab plus nivolumab as post-transplant consolidation. In nucleotides, the CDR3 is TGTGCCAGCAGCTTAGGCGCCAGGGGGCAAGAGACCCAGTACTTC. Protein sequence: CASSLGARGQETQYF. The full variable domain, completed using reference TRBV7-2 and TRBJ2-5, is GAGVSQSPSNKVTEKGKDVELRCDPISGHTALYWYRQSLGQGLEFLIYFQGNSAPDKSGLPSDRFSAERTGGSVSTLTIQRTQQEDSAVYLCASSLGARGQETQYFGPGTRLLVL.